This T cell receptor (beta chain) was identified during a study of technical replicates of blood from four donors. Some clones are missing from TCRdb's copy, which holds only in-frame ones; the method was immunoSEQ multiplex PCR. The repertoire consists of 66,000 or so clones, with over 75% occurring once and the leading ten covering 4.6%. This CDR3 has 16 residues. Germline lookup yields CDR1 PRHDT and CDR2 FYEKMQ (reference sequence). Between the trimmed V and J ends, which lost 7 bases and 5 bases, there was a span of 22 bases. The source of this sequence is a human donor in good health. Some clones in this sample may be carry-over from other donors' samples. This rearrangement joins TRBV13 to TRBJ2-3; a weak D match, TRBD2 (7 bases). Sequenced sample: PBMCs. This CDR3 reads CASTPRGGPLGDTQYF. In nucleotides, the CDR3 is TGTGCCAGCACCCCAAGGGGGGGGCCATTGGGAGATACGCAGTATTTT.